This T cell receptor (beta chain) was found in a study of T cell changes during pregnancy in multiple sclerosis. The protocol was immunoSEQ multiplex PCR, while the TCRdb copy is restricted to in-frame clones and leaves out a portion. This sample yields about 110,000 clones, of which under 95% are seen a single time; approximately 1.5% belongs to the top ten. Per the germline V gene, CDR1 is MNHEY and CDR2 is SMNVEV (reference sequence). V lost 3 bases and J lost 4, with 15 bases in between. The CDR3 totals 15 residues. The sequence came from a female donor with multiple sclerosis, enrolled in a pregnancy study. Here the sequenced sample was peripheral blood, taken before pregnancy. V is TRBV27 and J is TRBJ1-1; D ambiguous. The CDR3 sequence is CASSFGEGGATEAFF. CDR3 nucleotides: TGTGCCAGCAGTTTCGGGGAGGGAGGCGCCACTGAAGCTTTCTTT.